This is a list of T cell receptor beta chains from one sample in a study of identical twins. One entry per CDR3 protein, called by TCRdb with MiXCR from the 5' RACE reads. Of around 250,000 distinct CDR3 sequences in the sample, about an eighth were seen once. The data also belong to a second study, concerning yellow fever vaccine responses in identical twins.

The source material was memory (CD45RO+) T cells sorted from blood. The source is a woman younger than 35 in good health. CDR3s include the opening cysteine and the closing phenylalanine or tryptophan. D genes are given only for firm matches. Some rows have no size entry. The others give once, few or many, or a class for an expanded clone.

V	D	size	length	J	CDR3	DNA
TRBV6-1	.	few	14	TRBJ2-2	CASRGSGDTGELFF	TGTGCCAGCAGGGGATCGGGAGACACCGGGGAGCTGTTTTTT
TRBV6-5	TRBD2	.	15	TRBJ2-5	CASSYGRGTQETQYF	TGTGCCAGCAGTTACGGGCGGGGGACCCAAGAGACCCAGTACTTC
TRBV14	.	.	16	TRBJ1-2	CASSQELKGSLYGYTF	TGTGCCAGCAGCCAAGAATTGAAGGGGTCACTCTATGGCTACACCTTC
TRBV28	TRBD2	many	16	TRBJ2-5	CASSLAGEDLGETQYF	TGTGCCAGCAGTCTAGCGGGAGAAGATCTTGGGGAGACCCAGTACTTC
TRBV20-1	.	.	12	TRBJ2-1	CSAARTYNEQFF	TGCAGTGCGGCCAGAACATACAATGAGCAGTTCTTC
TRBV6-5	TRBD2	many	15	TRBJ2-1	CASSFGLAGGNEQFF	TGTGCCAGCAGTTTCGGACTAGCGGGGGGCAATGAGCAGTTCTTC
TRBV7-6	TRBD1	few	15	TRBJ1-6	CASSFGDSYNSPLHF	TGTGCCAGCAGCTTTGGGGACAGCTATAATTCACCCCTCCACTTT
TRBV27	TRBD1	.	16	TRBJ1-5	CASSFLTGEGGGPQHF	TGTGCCAGCAGTTTCCTGACAGGGGAAGGTGGTGGGCCCCAGCATTTT
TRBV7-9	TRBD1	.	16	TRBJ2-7	CASSLVSAGDRYEQYF	TGTGCCAGCAGCTTAGTCTCGGCAGGGGACAGATACGAGCAGTACTTC
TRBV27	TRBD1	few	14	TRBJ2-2	CASWDRGGTGELFF	TGTGCCAGTTGGGACAGGGGTGGAACCGGGGAGCTGTTTTTT
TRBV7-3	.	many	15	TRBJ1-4	CASSLSGQPNEKLFF	TGTGCCAGCAGCTTATCAGGACAGCCTAATGAAAAACTGTTTTTT
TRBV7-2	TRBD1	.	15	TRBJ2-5	CASSPRGQGMETQYF	TGTGCCAGCAGCCCCAGGGGACAGGGGATGGAGACCCAGTACTTC
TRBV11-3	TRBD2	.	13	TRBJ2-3	CASSPSGGDTQYF	TGTGCCAGCAGCCCATCGGGAGGCGATACGCAGTATTTT
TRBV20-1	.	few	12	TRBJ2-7	CSAPLRGLEQYF	TGCAGTGCGCCCCTGAGGGGTCTCGAGCAGTACTTC
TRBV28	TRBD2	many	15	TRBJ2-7	CASSWVRENSYEQYF	TGTGCCAGCAGCTGGGTGCGGGAGAACTCCTACGAGCAGTACTTC
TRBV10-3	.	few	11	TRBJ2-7	CAISEAYEQYF	TGTGCCATCAGCGAGGCTTACGAGCAGTACTTC
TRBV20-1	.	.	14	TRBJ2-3	CSAFSGHSTDTQYF	TGCAGTGCTTTTTCGGGACACAGCACAGATACGCAGTATTTT
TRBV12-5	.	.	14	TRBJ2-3	CASGLSSGTHRQYF	TGTGCTAGTGGTTTGTCCTCCGGGACGCATAGGCAGTATTTT
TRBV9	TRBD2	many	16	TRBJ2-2	CASTQGGRSNTGELFF	TGTGCCAGCACCCAAGGCGGGAGATCCAACACCGGGGAGCTGTTTTTT
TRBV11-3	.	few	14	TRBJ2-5	CASSFPFGLETQYF	TGTGCCAGCAGCTTTCCTTTCGGTTTGGAGACCCAGTACTTC
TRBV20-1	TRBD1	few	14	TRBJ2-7	CSASTGTGSYEQYF	TGCAGTGCTTCAACCGGGACAGGGTCCTACGAGCAGTACTTC
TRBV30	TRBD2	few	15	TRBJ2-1	CAWSLAGGSYNEQFF	TGTGCCTGGAGTCTAGCGGGAGGGTCCTACAATGAGCAGTTCTTC
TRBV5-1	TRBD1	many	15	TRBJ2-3	CASSLEGAVTDTQYF	TGCGCCAGCAGCTTGGAGGGGGCGGTCACAGATACGCAGTATTTT
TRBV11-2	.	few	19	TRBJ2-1	CASSLGGFAVPISYNEQFF	TGTGCCAGCAGCTTAGGCGGCTTTGCCGTCCCAATCTCCTACAATGAGCAGTTCTTC